The 29 T cell receptor beta chains listed next were all sequenced from one sample in a study of PD-1 blockade in classical Hodgkin lymphoma. Produced via immunoSEQ multiplex PCR; TCRdb's table is partial and in-frame only. Found here are about 11,000 clones, 80% of them singletons; the top ten hold 30% to 40%. Exposure to brentuximab vedotin varied, and each patient had relapsed following autologous stem cell transplantation. Specimen: peripheral blood mononuclear cells (PBMCs), collected before the second cycle of nivolumab. The source of these receptors is a human donor with classical Hodgkin lymphoma.

Remarks on this clone: Germline is not matched at one junction end, which may reflect a read error. The chain has TRBV2 and TRBJ2-5; D not resolved. This CDR3 contains 11 residues. Germline-derived CDR1 and CDR2 are SNHLY and FYNNEI. CDR3 in amino acids: CASRIQGTQYF. The CDR3 DNA sequence: TGTGCCAGCAGGATACAAGGGACCCAGTACTTC.

The chain recombines TRBV10-3 with TRBJ2-7; 8 positions match TRBD1. V trimming: 7 bases; J trimming: 6 bases; junction bases outside the gene matches: 8. From germline, CDR1 is ENHRY and CDR2 SYGVKD. The length of the CDR3 is 13 residues. CDR3 DNA: TGTGCCATCACGAAGGACAGGGCTGGCGAGCAGTACTTC. Translated: CAITKDRAGEQYF.

The rearrangement links TRBV19 to TRBJ1-2, with a possible D match to TRBD1 (5 bases). The CDR3 loop spans 15 amino acids. Deletions cut 6 bases from V and 7 bases from J, with 21 bases between. The germline V gene encodes CDR1 LNHDA and CDR2 SQIVND (reference sequence). This CDR3 reads CASSPGGSHRRGYTF. As DNA, the CDR3 is TGTGCCAGTAGCCCCGGGGGTAGCCACCGTCGTGGCTACACCTTC.

The rearrangement links TRBV30 to TRBJ1-2; 8 bases line up with TRBD1. Looked up from germline, CDR1 is GTSNPN and CDR2 is SVGIG (reference sequence). This CDR3 contains 13 residues. V was pared by 1 base and J by 5 bases, with 3 bases of the junction left unmatched. The CDR3 DNA follows: TGTGCCTGGAGTGGAGACAGGGGTTATGGCTACACCTTC. Its translation: CAWSGDRGYGYTF.

The chain uses TRBV7-3 and TRBJ2-3; perhaps TRBD2 as D (6 bases). Trimming took 2 bases from V and 1 from J, leaving 13 bases between them. The CDR3 is 16 amino acids. CDR1 and CDR2 from the germline V gene are SGHTA and FQGTGA. CDR3 DNA sequence: TGTGCCAGCAGCTTATCACCTAGCGACGGCACAGATACGCAGTATTTT. As protein: CASSLSPSDGTDTQYF.

This clone was picked up one time. The V and J genes are TRBV6-6 and TRBJ2-7; D is perhaps TRBD1 (6 bases). In germline, CDR1 is MNHNY, CDR2 SVGAGI (reference sequence). Between the trimmed V and J ends, which lost 5 bases and 3 bases, there was a span of 17 bases. This CDR3 spans 15 amino acids. Here the CDR3 DNA reads TGTGCCAGCAGTGGTGGACAGTTAATCTTCTACGAGCAGTACTTC. Its protein is CASSGGQLIFYEQYF.

V usage is TRBV19 and J usage is TRBJ1-2; 8 nucleotides align to TRBD1. The CDR3 runs 13 residues. V was clipped by 8 bases and J by 4 bases; unmatched bases: 6. In germline, CDR1 is LNHDA, CDR2 SQIVND (reference sequence). This CDR3 is CASSDRAGYGYTF. The CDR3 nucleotides read TGTGCCAGTTCGGACAGGGCAGGCTATGGCTACACCTTC.

The V gene is TRBV4-1, the J gene TRBJ2-1, with TRBD2 identical over 10 bases. Germline CDR1 reads MGHRA; CDR2 reads YSYEKL. V shed 1 base, J shed 9 bases, and the junction held 9 bases outside the gene matches. The CDR3 sequence is 16 residues long. The CDR3 here is CASSQVRLAGAVEQFF. In nucleotides, the CDR3 is TGCGCCAGCAGCCAAGTTAGGCTAGCGGGAGCGGTTGAGCAGTTCTTC.

The chain couples TRBV5-1 to TRBJ2-7; 14 nucleotides align to TRBD2. Germline V gives CDR1 SGHRS, CDR2 YFSETQ. The CDR3 totals 16 residues. J lost 4 bases, V lost 4 bases, and 7 bases had no gene match. CDR3 in DNA: TGCGCCAGCAGCGGCAAGGGACTAGCGGGAGCTTACGAGCAGTACTTC. It encodes CASSGKGLAGAYEQYF.

The chain joins TRBV9 to TRBJ1-4; D may be TRBD1 (5 bases). Looked up from germline, CDR1 is SGDLS and CDR2 is YYNGEE. V gave up 2 bases and J gave up 7 bases, with 21 bases separating them. There are 17 residues in the CDR3. This CDR3 reads CASSVSVGGVGSEKLFF. As DNA, the CDR3 is TGTGCCAGCAGCGTCTCTGTGGGAGGGGTCGGTTCTGAAAAACTGTTTTTT.

The J gene is TRBJ1-2, the V gene TRBV29-1, with a possible D match to TRBD1 (5 bases). The ends were cut back, 4 bases at V and 8 bases at J, with 11 bases in the middle. This CDR3 spans 11 amino acids. The germline V gene has CDR1 SQVTM and CDR2 ANQGSEA. CDR3: CSVAGPGGYTF. CDR3 bases: TGCAGCGTTGCCGGACCAGGGGGCTACACCTTC.

In this sample, this clone turned up a few times. This same CDR3 is encoded by further DNA sequences in the sample. This chain links TRBV4-1 with TRBJ1-2; tentatively, D is TRBD1 (5 bases). The CDR3 totals 14 residues. Trimming cost V 0 bases and J 4 bases, with 9 bases left between them. Looked up from germline, CDR1 is MGHRA and CDR2 is YSYEKL. The CDR3 spells CASSQEDGGYGYTF. Written as DNA, the CDR3 is TGCGCCAGCAGCCAAGAGGACGGGGGCTATGGCTACACCTTC.

The chain combines TRBV5-6 with TRBJ2-7; a possible D gene is TRBD1 (5 bases). The CDR3 totals 12 residues. Germline V gene data show CDR1 as SGHDT and CDR2 as YYEEEE. With 5 bases removed from V and 6 bases from J, the gap between germline ends came to 12 bases. For the CDR3, the DNA is TGTGCCAGCAGGCGCGCAGGGCCCGAGCAGTACTTC. It codes for CASRRAGPEQYF.

The chain combines TRBV7-9 with TRBJ2-5; TRBD2 matches at 9 bases. Germline V gene data show CDR1 as SEHNR and CDR2 as FQNEAQ (reference sequence). This CDR3 is 15 amino acids long. V dropped 5 bases and J dropped 13; count of bases not matched to a gene: 17. The CDR3 DNA reads TGTGCCAGCAGCCCTTCGGGACTAGCCATTGGGGGCCCGTACTTC. The encoded protein is CASSPSGLAIGGPYF.

This chain connects TRBV11-2 to TRBJ2-1; TRBD1 agrees at 7 bases. The V and J ends lost 5 bases and 6 bases, in that order; junction bases with no gene match: 19. In germline, CDR1 is SGHAT, CDR2 FQNNGV. The CDR3 covers 18 residues. CDR3 in amino acids: CASSRQGFRPHGVNEQFF. The CDR3, as DNA: TGTGCCAGCAGCCGACAGGGTTTTCGGCCGCATGGGGTCAATGAGCAGTTCTTC.

The V gene is TRBV7-7, the J gene TRBJ2-7; D is unclear. V was clipped by 4 bases and J by 4 bases, with 11 bases between them. Germline V gene sequence: CDR1 SSHAT, CDR2 FNYEAQ (reference sequence). The CDR3 contains 13 residues. The chain's CDR3 is CASSSRTSYEQYF. CDR3 bases: TGTGCCAGCAGCTCTAGGACCTCGTACGAGCAGTACTTC. Full variable domain (outside the CDR3, taken from reference TRBV7-7 and TRBJ2-7): GAGVSQSPRYKVTKRGQDVTLRCDPISSHATLYWYQQALGQGPEFLTYFNYEAQPDKSGLPSDRFSAERPEGSISTLTIQRTEQRDSAMYRCASSSRTSYEQYFGPGTRLTVT.

V and J are TRBV2 and TRBJ1-2, with unresolved D. Per the germline V gene, CDR1 is SNHLY and CDR2 is FYNNEI. The CDR3 has 15 amino acids. Trimming took off 4 bases at V and 4 bases at J, with 16 bases between the two ends. The CDR3 sequence: CASSAISLPIYGYTF. The DNA of the CDR3 is TGTGCCAGCAGTGCAATATCATTACCAATCTATGGCTACACCTTC.

The CDR3 loop is CAWSYSVRENTEAFF. CDR3 bases: TGTGCCTGGAGTTATAGCGTCAGGGAGAACACTGAAGCTTTCTTT. The V and J genes are TRBV30 and TRBJ1-1, with D possibly being TRBD1 (5 bases). This CDR3 has 15 amino acids. The V end lost 2 bases, the J end lost 1 base, and 14 bases lay between the germline ends. Per germline, CDR1 GTSNPN and CDR2 SVGIG (reference sequence).

The gene calls are TRBV11-3 and TRBJ2-5; the match to TRBD2 covers 14 bases. CDR3 length: 16 residues. V shed 5 bases and J 2 bases; nucleotides not matched to a gene: 4. Germline V lookup: CDR1 SGHNT, CDR2 YENEEA. The CDR3 DNA reads as TGTGCCAGCAGCCACGGACTAGCGGGGGGACAAGAGACCCAGTACTTC. This codes for CASSHGLAGGQETQYF.

The table lists this clone with a few counts. In nucleotides, the CDR3 is TGTGCCAGCAGAACCAGGGGACTTGATCAGCCCCAGCATTTT. It codes for CASRTRGLDQPQHF. The chain joins TRBV2 to TRBJ1-5; TRBD1 might be the D (6 bases). The CDR3 spans 14 residues. The V end lost 6 bases, the J end lost 5 bases, and 14 bases lay between the germline ends. Looked up from germline, CDR1 is SNHLY and CDR2 is FYNNEI.

The DNA of the CDR3 is TGTGCCAGCAGCTTGCTCTTTCAGGGTTTGGACGAGCAGTACTTC. This codes for CASSLLFQGLDEQYF. The chain carries TRBV5-6 and TRBJ2-7; possibly TRBD1 for D (5 bases). Deletions cut 1 base from V and 5 bases from J, with 16 bases between. Germline assignment: CDR1 SGHDT and CDR2 YYEEEE. The CDR3 sequence is 15 residues long.

V is TRBV5-1 and J is TRBJ2-1; 9 bases map to TRBD2. The germline V gene has CDR1 SGHRS and CDR2 YFSETQ. The CDR3 covers 15 residues. With V trimmed by 2 bases and J by 6 bases, 6 bases remained unmatched. The CDR3 DNA is TGCGCCAGCAGCTTCGCGGGAGGGCCAGGCAATGAGCAGTTCTTC. Amino acids: CASSFAGGPGNEQFF.

The chain is built from TRBV9 and TRBJ2-1, with unresolved D. Trimming pared 1 base from V and 6 bases from J, leaving 11 bases between. The germline gives CDR1 SGDLS, CDR2 YYNGEE. The CDR3 is made up of 14 amino acids. In DNA, the CDR3 is TGTGCCAGCAGCGTAAGGCCAGAGGCCAATGAGCAGTTCTTC. Translating it yields CASSVRPEANEQFF.

The chain uses TRBV15 and TRBJ1-1, with D perhaps TRBD1 (5 bases). Germline V gene data show CDR1 as LNHNV and CDR2 as YYDKDF (reference sequence). Trimming took 3 bases from V and 11 from J, leaving 16 bases between them. The CDR3 has 13 residues. The CDR3 reads CATSSSEGTKAFF. CDR3 in DNA: TGTGCCACCAGCAGCTCAGAGGGGACGAAGGCTTTCTTT.

This clone occurred once. The rearrangement uses TRBV6-1 and TRBJ1-5, with 8 bases that match TRBD1. CDR3 length: 15 amino acids. Trimming cost V 6 bases and J 6 bases; bases outside gene matches: 10. Germline assignment: CDR1 MNHNS and CDR2 SASEGT. CDR3 bases: TGTGCCAGCAGCAGTACAGGGGGGCCCAGTCAGCCCCAGCATTTT. Translation: CASSSTGGPSQPQHF.

This clone came up a few times. The chain carries TRBV9 and TRBJ2-2; the match to TRBD1 covers 8 bases. Germline trimming cut 1 base from V and 2 bases from J; bases unmatched to any gene: 4. The V gene's germline CDR1 is SGDLS and CDR2 YYNGEE. The CDR3 runs 16 residues. The CDR3 sequence: CASSVRDRRNTGELFF. CDR3 bases: TGTGCCAGCAGCGTAAGGGACAGGCGAAACACCGGGGAGCTGTTTTTT.

The chain joins TRBV5-8 to TRBJ2-3; D unresolved. CDR1 is SGHTS and CDR2 is YDEGEE in the germline V gene. Trimming shortened V by 0 bases and J by 11 bases, and 7 bases separated the two germline ends. The CDR3 runs to 11 residues. Here the CDR3 DNA reads TGTGCCAGCAGCTTGGTCGAGAGGCAGTATTTT. Translation gives CASSLVERQYF.

This clone was seen only once. The chain combines TRBV30 with TRBJ1-6, with D possibly being TRBD1 (6 bases). The germline V and J ends were trimmed by 2 bases and 7 bases, with 6 bases remaining between them. The CDR3 totals 12 residues. Germline CDR1 is GTSNPN and CDR2 is SVGIG (reference sequence). CDR3 sequence reads: CAWSQGNSPLHF. CDR3 nucleotides: TGTGCCTGGAGTCAGGGGAATTCACCCCTCCACTTT.

The gene calls are TRBV27 and TRBJ2-5; D remains ambiguous. Looked up from germline, CDR1 is MNHEY and CDR2 is SMNVEV (reference sequence). This CDR3 contains 12 residues. V dropped 5 bases and J dropped 2 bases, with 6 bases sitting between them. The CDR3 DNA reads as TGTGCCAGCAGTCGTAATCAAGAGACCCAGTACTTC. Translation: CASSRNQETQYF.